The 12 T cell receptor beta chains below come from one sample, sequenced in a study of T cell responses to AZD1222 COVID-19 vaccine. The table came from immunoSEQ multiplex PCR; TCRdb's copy has only in-frame clones and leaves some out. The sample contains nearly 200,000 clones, approximately 93% of which appear only once. The specimen comprised peripheral blood, sampled 28 days after the second AZD1222 dose. These TCRs come from an adult who received the AZD1222 COVID-19 vaccine.

V and J are TRBV10-1 and TRBJ1-4, with D uncertain. CDR1 WNHNN and CDR2 SYGVQD come from the germline V gene (reference sequence). This CDR3 spans 11 amino acids. V lost 3 bases, J lost 7 bases, and 3 bases lay in between. Written as DNA, the CDR3 is TGCGCCAGCAGTGATAGTGAAAAACTGTTTTTT. The encoded protein is CASSDSEKLFF.

The chain links TRBV3-1 (or the pseudogene TRBV3-2) to TRBJ1-1; D ambiguous. The germline V gene has CDR1 LGHDT and CDR2 YNNKEL (reference sequence). V lost 0 bases, J lost 11 bases, and 13 bases lay in between. CDR3 size: 13 residues. The CDR3 here is CASSQDPRGGAFF. CDR3 nucleotides: TGTGCCAGCAGCCAAGATCCCCGGGGTGGGGCTTTCTTT.

This sequence joins TRBV6-5 and TRBJ1-4, with D unresolved. Germline V lookup: CDR1 MNHEY, CDR2 SVGAGI. The V end was cut by 4 bases, the J end by 4 bases, with 13 bases between. The CDR3 spans 15 residues. CDR3 in DNA: TGTGCCAGCAGTTGGTCCGGCCTAGGTAATGAAAAACTGTTTTTT. Translation gives CASSWSGLGNEKLFF.

As concerns this clone: The identical CDR3 is also encoded by other nucleotide sequences in the sample. The chain couples TRBV7-8 to TRBJ1-1, with D maybe TRBD1 (5 bases). Germline V lookup: CDR1 SGHVS, CDR2 FQNEAQ. The germline V and J ends were trimmed by 1 base and 0 bases, with 6 bases remaining between them. The CDR3 totals 14 residues. The CDR3 is CASSLGGLNTEAFF. For the CDR3, the DNA is TGTGCCAGCAGCTTAGGGGGCCTGAACACTGAAGCTTTCTTT.

The rearrangement uses TRBV6-5 and TRBJ2-3; D unresolved. The CDR3 runs to 15 residues. V lost 5 bases, J lost 2 bases, and 14 bases lay in between. Germline V CDR1 and CDR2: MNHEY, SVGAGI. Here the CDR3 reads CASSLQPGHTDTQYF. In DNA form, the CDR3 reads TGTGCCAGCAGTCTCCAACCCGGGCACACAGATACGCAGTATTTT.

This clone was observed a single time. The V gene is TRBV9, the J gene TRBJ2-6; D may be TRBD2 (6 bases). Germline V gene lookup returns CDR1 SGDLS and CDR2 YYNGEE. The V end lost 3 bases, the J end lost 17 bases, and 18 bases lay between the germline ends. CDR3 length: 13 residues. CDR3 region: CASSEGGAGRMTF. Here the CDR3 DNA reads TGTGCCAGCAGCGAGGGCGGGGCGGGTAGAATGACTTTC.

This chain links TRBV11-2 with TRBJ1-1; D unresolved. Germline CDR1 and CDR2: SGHAT and FQNNGV. The CDR3 totals 13 residues. With 1 base removed from V and 5 bases from J, the gap between germline ends came to 8 bases. CDR3 DNA: TGTGCCAGCAGCTTAGCCTTGGGGACTGAAGCTTTCTTT. Translating gives CASSLALGTEAFF.

The chain employs TRBV10-3 and TRBJ2-5; D is tentatively TRBD1 or TRBD2 (6 bases each). This CDR3 contains 13 residues. V was clipped by 6 bases and J by 5 bases, with 13 bases between them. Per germline, CDR1 ENHRY and CDR2 SYGVKD. CDR3 bases: TGTGCCATCAGGCCCGGGGGCGGGGAGACCCAGTACTTC. Its translation is CAIRPGGGETQYF.

CDR3 in amino acids: CASSLTMRLAGGAPSSYNEQFF. DNA of the CDR3: TGCGCCAGCAGCCTCACAATGAGGCTAGCGGGGGGAGCCCCTTCCTCATACAATGAGCAGTTCTTC. This chain connects TRBV5-1 to TRBJ2-1; 11 bases are a match to TRBD2. The CDR3 has 22 residues. CDR1 and CDR2 (germline): SGHRS, YFSETQ. J lost 4 bases, V lost 4 bases, and 25 bases had no gene match.

V usage is TRBV6-2 or TRBV6-3 and J usage is TRBJ2-3; D is ambiguous. CDR1 MNHEY and CDR2 SVGEGT come from the germline V gene. V was cut by 5 bases and J by 2 bases, with 11 bases left in between. CDR3 length: 14 amino acids. CDR3 coding DNA: TGTGCCAGCAGTGGCTCGACCGTCACAGATACGCAGTATTTT. Translated: CASSGSTVTDTQYF.

The gene calls are TRBV12-3 or TRBV12-4 and TRBJ1-1, with 7 bases that match TRBD1. The CDR3 is 13 residues long. Trimming cost V 2 bases and J 6 bases; bases outside gene matches: 3. The CDR3 DNA follows: TGTGCCAGCAGTTTAATAGGACAGGCTGAAGCTTTCTTT. The encoded protein is CASSLIGQAEAFF.

This clone came up a few times. The chain uses TRBV6-2 or TRBV6-3 and TRBJ1-1; D unresolved. CDR3 size: 16 residues. Trimming removed 6 bases at V and 0 bases at J, with 17 bases between. Germline V gene data show CDR1 as MNHEY and CDR2 as SVGEGT. CDR3 nucleotide sequence: TGTGCCAGCAGCTCCCCCGACTGGTTCATGAACACTGAAGCTTTCTTT. Protein sequence: CASSSPDWFMNTEAFF.